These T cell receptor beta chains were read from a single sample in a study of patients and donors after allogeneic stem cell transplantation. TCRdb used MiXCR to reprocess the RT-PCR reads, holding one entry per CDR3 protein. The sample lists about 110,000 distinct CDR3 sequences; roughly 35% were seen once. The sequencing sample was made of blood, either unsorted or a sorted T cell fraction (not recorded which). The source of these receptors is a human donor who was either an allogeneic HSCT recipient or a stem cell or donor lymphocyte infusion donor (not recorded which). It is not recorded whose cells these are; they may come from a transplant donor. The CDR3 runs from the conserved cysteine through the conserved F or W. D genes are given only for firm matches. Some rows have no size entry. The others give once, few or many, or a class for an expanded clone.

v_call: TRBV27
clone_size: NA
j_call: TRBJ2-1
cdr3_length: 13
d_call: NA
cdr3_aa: CASARDLRNEQFF
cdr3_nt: TGTGCCAGCGCCCGGGACTTACGCAATGAGCAGTTCTTC

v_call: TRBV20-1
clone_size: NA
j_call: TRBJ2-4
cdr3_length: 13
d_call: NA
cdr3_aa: CSAREVAKNIQYF
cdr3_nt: TGCAGTGCTAGGGAAGTAGCCAAAAACATTCAGTACTTC

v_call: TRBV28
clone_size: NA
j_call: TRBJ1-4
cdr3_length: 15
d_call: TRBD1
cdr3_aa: CASSLTGATNEKLFF
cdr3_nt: TGTGCCAGCAGTTTGACAGGGGCAACTAATGAAAAACTGTTTTTT

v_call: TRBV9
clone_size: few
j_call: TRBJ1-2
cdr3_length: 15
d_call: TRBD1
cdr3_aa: CASSVEKTGGHGYTF
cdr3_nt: TGTGCCAGCAGCGTAGAAAAAACAGGGGGGCATGGCTACACCTTC

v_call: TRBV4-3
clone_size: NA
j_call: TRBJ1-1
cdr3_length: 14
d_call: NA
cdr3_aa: CASSQGDRDTEAFF
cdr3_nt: TGCGCCAGCAGCCAAGGGGATAGGGACACTGAAGCTTTCTTT

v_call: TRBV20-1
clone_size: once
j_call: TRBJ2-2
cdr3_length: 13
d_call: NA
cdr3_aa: CSANRENTGELFF
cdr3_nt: TGCAGTGCTAACAGGGAGAACACCGGGGAGCTGTTTTTT

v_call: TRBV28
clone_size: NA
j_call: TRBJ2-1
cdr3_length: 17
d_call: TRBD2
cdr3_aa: CASSRTSGRRSYNEQFF
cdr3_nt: TGTGCCAGCAGCCGGACTAGCGGGAGAAGGTCCTACAATGAGCAGTTCTTC

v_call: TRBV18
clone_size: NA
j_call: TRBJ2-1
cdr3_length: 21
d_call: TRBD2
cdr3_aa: CASSQRGTSGSQRGFYNEQFF
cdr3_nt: TGTGCCAGCTCACAACGGGGGACTAGCGGTTCCCAGAGAGGTTTCTACAATGAGCAGTTCTTC

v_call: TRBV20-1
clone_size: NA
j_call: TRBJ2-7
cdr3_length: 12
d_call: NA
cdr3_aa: CSASPSSYEQYF
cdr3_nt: TGCAGTGCTAGCCCTAGCTCCTACGAGCAGTACTTC

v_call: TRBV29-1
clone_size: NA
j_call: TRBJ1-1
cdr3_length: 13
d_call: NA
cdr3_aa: CSDAGQLNTEAFF
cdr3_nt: TGCAGCGACGCAGGACAGCTCAACACTGAAGCTTTCTTT

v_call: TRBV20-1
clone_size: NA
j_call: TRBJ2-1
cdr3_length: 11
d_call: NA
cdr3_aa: CSSRAVGEQFF
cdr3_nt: TGCAGCAGCAGGGCTGTCGGTGAGCAGTTCTTC

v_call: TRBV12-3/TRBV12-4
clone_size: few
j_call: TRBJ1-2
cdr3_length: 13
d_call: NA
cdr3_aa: CASSSQGSYGYTF
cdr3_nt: TGTGCCAGCAGCTCACAGGGCTCCTATGGCTACACCTTC

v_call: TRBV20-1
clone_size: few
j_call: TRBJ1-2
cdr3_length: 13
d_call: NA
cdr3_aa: CSARGTASYGYTF
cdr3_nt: TGCAGTGCTAGAGGGACGGCAAGCTATGGCTACACCTTC

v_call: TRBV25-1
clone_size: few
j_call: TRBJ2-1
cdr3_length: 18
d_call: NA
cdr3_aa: CASSEGRGGGKGRNEQFF
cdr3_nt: TGTGCCAGCAGTGAAGGCCGGGGTGGCGGGAAAGGGAGGAATGAGCAGTTCTTC

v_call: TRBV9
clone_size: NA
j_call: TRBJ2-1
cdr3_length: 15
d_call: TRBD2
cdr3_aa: CASSVDTSGTNEQFF
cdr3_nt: TGTGCCAGCAGCGTAGATACTAGCGGGACGAATGAGCAGTTCTTC

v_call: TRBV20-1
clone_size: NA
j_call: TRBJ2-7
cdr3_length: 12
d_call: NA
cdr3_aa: CSATLGLWEQYF
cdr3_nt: TGCAGTGCGACCCTGGGACTTTGGGAGCAGTACTTC

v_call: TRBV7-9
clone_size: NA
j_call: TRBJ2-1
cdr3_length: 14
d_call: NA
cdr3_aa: CASSLADPDNEQFF
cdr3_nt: TGTGCCAGCAGCTTAGCAGACCCCGACAATGAGCAGTTCTTC

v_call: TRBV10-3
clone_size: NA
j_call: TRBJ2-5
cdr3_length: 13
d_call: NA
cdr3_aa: CAIKRNSQETQYF
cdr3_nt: TGTGCCATCAAAAGGAACTCCCAAGAGACCCAGTACTTC

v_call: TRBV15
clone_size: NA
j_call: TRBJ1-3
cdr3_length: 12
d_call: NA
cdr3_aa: CATSRARSTIYF
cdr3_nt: TGTGCCACCAGCAGAGCTAGAAGCACCATATATTTT

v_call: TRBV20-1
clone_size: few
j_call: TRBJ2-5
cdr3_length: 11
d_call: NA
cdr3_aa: CSARPEETQYF
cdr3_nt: TGCAGTGCTAGACCAGAAGAGACCCAGTACTTC

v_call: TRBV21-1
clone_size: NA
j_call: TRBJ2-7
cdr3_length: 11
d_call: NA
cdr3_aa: CASSKVGEQYF
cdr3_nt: TGTGCCAGCAGCAAGGTTGGGGAGCAGTACTTC

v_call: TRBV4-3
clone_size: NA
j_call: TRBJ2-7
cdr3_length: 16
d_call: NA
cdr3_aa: CASSQGGGGRSYEQYF
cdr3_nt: TGCGCCAGCAGCCAAGGGGGCGGAGGAAGGTCCTACGAGCAGTACTTC

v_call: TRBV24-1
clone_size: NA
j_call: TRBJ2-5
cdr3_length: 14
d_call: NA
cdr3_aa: CATASGRIGETQYF
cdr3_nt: TGTGCCACCGCCTCAGGACGGATCGGCGAGACCCAGTACTTC

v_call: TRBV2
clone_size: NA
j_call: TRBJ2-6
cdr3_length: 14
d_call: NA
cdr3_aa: CASFKGAGANVLTF
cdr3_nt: TGTGCCAGCTTTAAGGGGGCTGGGGCCAACGTCCTGACTTTC

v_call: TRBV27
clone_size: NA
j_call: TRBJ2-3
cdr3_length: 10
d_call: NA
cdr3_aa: CASLTDTQYF
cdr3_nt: TGTGCCAGTCTAACAGATACGCAGTATTTT

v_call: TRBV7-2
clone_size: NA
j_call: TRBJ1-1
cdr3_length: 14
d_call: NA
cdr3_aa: CASSSQGLNTEAFF
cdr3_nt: TGTGCCAGCAGCTCACAGGGCCTGAACACTGAAGCTTTCTTT

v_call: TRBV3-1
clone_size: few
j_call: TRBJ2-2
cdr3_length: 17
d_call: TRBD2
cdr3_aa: CASSQRNLAAVTGELFF
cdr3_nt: TGTGCCAGCAGCCAAAGAAATCTAGCGGCAGTCACCGGGGAGCTGTTTTTT

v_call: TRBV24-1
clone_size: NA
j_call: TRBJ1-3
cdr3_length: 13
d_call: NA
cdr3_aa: CATSDGAGNTIYF
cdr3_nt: TGTGCCACCTCTGACGGGGCTGGAAACACCATATATTTT

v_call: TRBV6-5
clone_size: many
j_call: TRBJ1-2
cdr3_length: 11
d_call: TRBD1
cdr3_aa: CARGQFYGYTF
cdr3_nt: TGTGCCAGGGGACAGTTCTATGGCTACACCTTC

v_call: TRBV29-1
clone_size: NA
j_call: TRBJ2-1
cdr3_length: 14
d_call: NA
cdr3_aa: CSVEKVLGLNEQFF
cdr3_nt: TGCAGCGTTGAAAAAGTGTTGGGGTTGAATGAGCAGTTCTTC

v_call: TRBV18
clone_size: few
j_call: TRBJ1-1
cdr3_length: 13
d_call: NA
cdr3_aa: CASSPGMNTEAFF
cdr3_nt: TGTGCCAGCTCACCAGGGATGAACACTGAAGCTTTCTTT

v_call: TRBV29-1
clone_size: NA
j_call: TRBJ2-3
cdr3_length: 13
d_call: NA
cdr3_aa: CSVAALFTDTQYF
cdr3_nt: TGCAGCGTTGCAGCCCTCTTCACAGATACGCAGTATTTT

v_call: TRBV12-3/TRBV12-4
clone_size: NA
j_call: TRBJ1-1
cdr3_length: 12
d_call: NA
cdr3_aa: CASSLELTEAFF
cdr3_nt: TGTGCCAGCAGTTTGGAGTTAACTGAAGCTTTCTTT

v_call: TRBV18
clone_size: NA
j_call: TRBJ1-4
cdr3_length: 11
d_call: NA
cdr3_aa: CATRFGEKLFF
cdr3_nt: TGTGCCACCCGGTTCGGCGAAAAACTGTTTTTT

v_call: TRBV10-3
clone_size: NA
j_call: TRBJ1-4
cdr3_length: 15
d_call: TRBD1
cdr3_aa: CAISERQGPDSGLFF
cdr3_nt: TGTGCCATCAGTGAGAGACAGGGACCCGACTCCGGGCTGTTTTTT

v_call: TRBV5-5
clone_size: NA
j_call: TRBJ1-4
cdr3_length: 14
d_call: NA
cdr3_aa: CASGSGTTNEKLFF
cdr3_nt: TGTGCCAGTGGCTCCGGGACAACTAATGAAAAACTGTTTTTT

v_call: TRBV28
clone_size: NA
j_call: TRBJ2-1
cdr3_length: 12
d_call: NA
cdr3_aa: CATGPPRNEQFF
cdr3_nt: TGTGCCACGGGACCCCCACGGAATGAGCAGTTCTTC

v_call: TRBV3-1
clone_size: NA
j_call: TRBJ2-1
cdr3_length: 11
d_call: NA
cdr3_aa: CASSQGNEQFF
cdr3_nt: TGTGCCAGCAGCCAAGGCAATGAGCAGTTCTTC

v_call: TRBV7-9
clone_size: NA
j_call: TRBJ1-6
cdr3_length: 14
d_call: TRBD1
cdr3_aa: CASSPRGANSPLHF
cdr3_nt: TGTGCCAGCAGCCCCAGGGGGGCCAATTCACCCCTCCACTTT

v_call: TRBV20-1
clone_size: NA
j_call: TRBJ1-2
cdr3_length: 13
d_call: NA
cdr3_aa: CSARERKNYGYTF
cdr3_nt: TGCAGTGCTAGGGAACGAAAAAACTATGGCTACACCTTC

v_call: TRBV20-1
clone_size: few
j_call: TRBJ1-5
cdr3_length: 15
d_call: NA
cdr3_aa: CSAVYFEREDQPQHF
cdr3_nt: TGCAGTGCTGTCTACTTCGAAAGAGAGGATCAGCCCCAGCATTTT

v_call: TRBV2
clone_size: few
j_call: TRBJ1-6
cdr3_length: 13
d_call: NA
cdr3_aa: CASSGTEGSPLHF
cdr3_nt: TGTGCCAGCAGTGGGACAGAGGGATCACCCCTCCACTTT

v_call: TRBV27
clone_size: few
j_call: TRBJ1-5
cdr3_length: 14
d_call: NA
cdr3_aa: CASSSSVGNQPQHF
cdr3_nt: TGTGCCAGCAGTTCCTCAGTGGGCAATCAGCCCCAGCATTTT

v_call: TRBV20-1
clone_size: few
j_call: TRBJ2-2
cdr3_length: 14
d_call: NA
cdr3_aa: CSARELENTGELFF
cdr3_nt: TGCAGTGCTAGAGAACTAGAGAACACCGGGGAGCTGTTTTTT